This T cell receptor (beta chain) was obtained from a study of beta chain features in type 1 diabetes. In its sample, this clone was seen a few times. Germline CDR1 SGHDN, CDR2 FVKESK. V trimming: 2 bases; J trimming: 1 base; junction bases outside the gene matches: 4. CDR3 size: 16 residues. Since all of the isolated RNA was reverse transcribed, expressed TCRB transcripts were what got sequenced. Assay: immunoSEQ multiplex PCR; the TCRdb copy retains only in-frame clones and omits some. This sample carries about 930,000 clones, 15% to 20% of them seen once, and the ten largest clones take 0.02% to 0.025%.

The sample consisted of naive CD4+ T cells from blood. This receptor was obtained from a woman aged 18-35 years in good health. The chain uses TRBV14 and TRBJ2-1, with 8 bases that match TRBD2. The CDR3 here is CASSQPAGGSYNEQFF. The CDR3 DNA reads as TGTGCCAGCAGCCAACCTGCGGGAGGATCCTACAATGAGCAGTTCTTC.